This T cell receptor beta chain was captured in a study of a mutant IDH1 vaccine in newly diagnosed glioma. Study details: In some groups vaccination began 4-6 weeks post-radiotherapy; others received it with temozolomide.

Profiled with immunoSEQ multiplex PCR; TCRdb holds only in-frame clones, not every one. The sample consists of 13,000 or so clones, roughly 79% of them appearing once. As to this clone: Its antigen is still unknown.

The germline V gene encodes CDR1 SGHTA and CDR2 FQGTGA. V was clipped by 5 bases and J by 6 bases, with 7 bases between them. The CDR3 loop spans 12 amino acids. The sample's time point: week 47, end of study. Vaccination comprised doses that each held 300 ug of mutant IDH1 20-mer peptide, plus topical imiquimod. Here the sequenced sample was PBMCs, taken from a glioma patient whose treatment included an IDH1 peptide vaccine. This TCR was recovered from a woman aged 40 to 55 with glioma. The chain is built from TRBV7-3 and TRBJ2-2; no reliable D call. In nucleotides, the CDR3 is TGTGCCAGCAGCATAGGACCCGGGGAGCTGTTTTTT. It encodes CASSIGPGELFF.